These T cell receptor beta chains were read from a single sample in a study of blood T cell repertoires in COVID-19. Produced via immunoSEQ multiplex PCR; TCRdb's table is partial and in-frame only. The table records some 200,000 clones, nearly 90% of them present only once. The material sequenced was peripheral blood. These receptors were collected from a man aged 55 to 70 with active or convalescent COVID-19. Both conserved end residues are trimmed from each CDR3. D genes are given only for firm matches. Some rows mark clone size as missing; the rest say once, few, many or name a class of expanded clone.

TRBV7-6,-,-,TRBJ1-2,ASSLAQAAGYT
TRBV14,once,TRBD1,TRBJ2-7,ASSQDLGQEHEQY
TRBV6-5,-,TRBD1,TRBJ1-4,ASSSTGWGNEKLF
TRBV9,-,TRBD1,TRBJ1-1,ASSVGGQGPTEAF
TRBV7-9,-,-,TRBJ2-5,ASSLGGLAQETQY
TRBV19,-,-,TRBJ2-5,ASSMVLSPLETQY
TRBV5-8,once,-,TRBJ2-2,ASSPRAGTQGGYGELF
TRBV13,-,TRBD2,TRBJ2-7,ASSSLRLAGGSYEQY
TRBV6-5,once,-,TRBJ1-2,ASSSGRYGYT
TRBV5-1,-,-,TRBJ1-2,ASSLVGQTKSNYGYT
TRBV7-9,-,-,TRBJ1-1,ASSPKAGDAEAF
TRBV25-1,once,-,TRBJ1-5,ASSDLTGYQPQH
TRBV7-9,-,-,TRBJ1-4,ASSLGVSASTNEKLF
TRBV29-1,-,TRBD1,TRBJ1-2,SVLDRNYGYT
TRBV11-2,-,TRBD1,TRBJ2-5,ASSSTGGETQY
TRBV2,-,TRBD2,TRBJ2-7,ASSEELAGGYEQY
TRBV6-1,-,-,TRBJ2-1,ASSEVTSVYNEQF
TRBV19,-,-,TRBJ1-3,ASSRQLSGNTIY
TRBV5-1,-,-,TRBJ2-1,ASSLAPSKGNEQF
TRBV6-5,-,-,TRBJ2-5,ASTGAGAGETQY
TRBV5-1,-,-,TRBJ1-2,ASSLTEHGYT
TRBV15,-,-,TRBJ2-3,ATSRDLLAFTDTQY
TRBV12-3/TRBV12-4,-,-,TRBJ2-7,ASSFGGSEQY
TRBV18,once,TRBD1,TRBJ1-5,ASSPGQGVQPQH
TRBV6-5,-,TRBD2,TRBJ2-1,ASSSPRGGSYNEQF
TRBV7-9,-,TRBD1,TRBJ1-4,ASRAGDRLEKLF
TRBV11-2,-,TRBD1,TRBJ2-1,ASSLVLGQGDHEQF
TRBV5-6,many,TRBD1,TRBJ1-2,ASSPGQGVAYGYT